The table lists the clone carrying this T cell receptor (beta chain) with a few counts. The sample is drawn from a study of identical twins. The germline gives CDR1 SEHNR, CDR2 FQNEAQ (reference sequence). This CDR3 spans 16 amino acids. V lost 8 bases to trimming and J lost 4 bases, with 21 bases between them. TCRdb independently ran MiXCR on the 5' RACE reads; one entry per CDR3 protein. The table shows roughly 720,000 distinct CDR3 sequences, with around a sixth occurring only once. This sample also appeared in a second study, on T cells expressing NK-cell markers.

This TCR came from a woman aged 18-29 years in good health. The sequenced sample consisted of PBMCs. This chain uses TRBV7-9 with TRBJ2-1; tentative D call: TRBD1 (6 bases). The CDR3 DNA sequence: TGTGCCAGCGCTGACTCCGGGACACCCGAGTACAATGAGCAGTTCTTC. Translation gives CASADSGTPEYNEQFF.